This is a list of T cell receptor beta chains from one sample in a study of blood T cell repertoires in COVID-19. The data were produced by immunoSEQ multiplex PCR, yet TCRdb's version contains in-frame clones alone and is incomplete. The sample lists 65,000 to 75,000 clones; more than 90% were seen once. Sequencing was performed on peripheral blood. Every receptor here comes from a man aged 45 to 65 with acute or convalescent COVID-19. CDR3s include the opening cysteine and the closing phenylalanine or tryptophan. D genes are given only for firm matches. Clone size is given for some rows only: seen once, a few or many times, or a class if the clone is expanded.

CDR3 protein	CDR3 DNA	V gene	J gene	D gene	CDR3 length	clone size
CASSLQETQYF	TGTGCCAGCTCCCTCCAAGAGACCCAGTACTTC	TRBV18	TRBJ2-5	-	11	-
CASSLGQGETQYF	TGTGCCAGCAGTTTAGGGCAGGGGGAGACCCAGTACTTC	TRBV28	TRBJ2-5	-	13	once
CASSQSPGQRNTEAFF	TGCGCCAGCAGTCAATCCCCGGGACAGCGTAACACTGAAGCTTTCTTT	TRBV23-1	TRBJ1-1	TRBD1	16	-
CASTLHGGEQFF	TGTGCCAGCACCCTTCACGGGGGTGAGCAGTTCTTC	TRBV11-2	TRBJ2-1	-	12	-
CASSRGSRGPVGTEAFF	TGTGCCAGCAGCCGAGGGTCCAGGGGGCCCGTTGGTACTGAAGCTTTCTTT	TRBV7-9	TRBJ1-1	TRBD1	17	-
CASSEQGYGYTF	TGTGCCAGCAGTGAACAGGGATATGGCTACACCTTC	TRBV2	TRBJ1-2	-	12	-
CASRTGGHTGELFF	TGTGCCAGCAGGACAGGGGGCCACACCGGGGAGCTGTTTTTT	TRBV27	TRBJ2-2	TRBD1	14	-
CASSSNRGTATNYGYTF	TGTGCCAGCAGCTCTAACAGGGGGACCGCCACTAACTATGGCTACACCTTC	TRBV7-9	TRBJ1-2	TRBD1	17	-
CASSSTGNTIYF	TGTGCCAGCAGCTCGACAGGAAACACCATATATTTT	TRBV7-3	TRBJ1-3	-	12	-
CASSLSPGLGETQYF	TGTGCCAGCAGCTTAAGCCCGGGGTTAGGGGAGACCCAGTACTTC	TRBV7-3	TRBJ2-5	-	15	-
CASSLASLGLEKLFF	TGTGCCAGCAGCTTAGCGAGTCTAGGTTTAGAAAAACTGTTTTTT	TRBV7-9	TRBJ1-4	-	15	-
CASGGGILTDTQYF	TGTGCCAGCGGGGGGGGGATTCTCACAGATACGCAGTATTTT	TRBV28	TRBJ2-3	TRBD2	14	-
CASSPDFSGYNSPLHF	TGTGCCAGCAGTCCCGACTTCTCGGGGTATAATTCACCCCTCCACTTT	TRBV27	TRBJ1-6	-	16	-
CASRMTGGSYNEQFF	TGCGCCAGCAGGATGACAGGGGGCTCCTACAATGAGCAGTTCTTC	TRBV4-1	TRBJ2-1	TRBD1	15	-
CASSLTGGRPDTQYF	TGTGCCAGCAGCTTAACCGGGGGTCGACCAGATACGCAGTATTTT	TRBV7-8	TRBJ2-3	-	15	-
CASSAGTSGGASTDTQYF	TGTGCCAGCAGCGCCGGGACTAGCGGGGGGGCTAGCACAGATACGCAGTATTTT	TRBV9	TRBJ2-3	TRBD2	18	-
CATGLYRTEAFF	TGTGCCACCGGACTTTATCGCACTGAAGCTTTCTTT	TRBV7-2	TRBJ1-1	-	12	-
CASSGLRQGSGYTF	TGTGCCAGCAGTGGCCTACGACAGGGGTCTGGCTACACCTTC	TRBV2	TRBJ1-2	TRBD1	14	-
CASSLPGSEQFF	TGTGCCAGCAGTTTACCCGGGAGTGAGCAGTTCTTC	TRBV5-4	TRBJ2-1	-	12	once
CASSQGGRGPLGTNEKLFF	TGCGCCAGCAGCCAAGGGGGCAGGGGACCGCTGGGGACTAATGAAAAACTGTTTTTT	TRBV4-1	TRBJ1-4	-	19	few
CASSNGQLNEKLFF	TGTGCCAGCAGCAATGGACAGCTTAATGAAAAACTGTTTTTT	TRBV2	TRBJ1-4	-	14	once
CASSTGPAYEQYF	TGTGCCAGCAGCACAGGTCCAGCCTACGAGCAGTACTTC	TRBV6-2/TRBV6-3	TRBJ2-7	-	13	-
CASSLVVGDLNTEAFF	TGTGCCAGCAGCTTGGTAGTAGGGGATCTGAACACTGAAGCTTTCTTT	TRBV5-6	TRBJ1-1	-	16	few
CSLRQTNTGELFF	TGCAGCCTTCGACAGACTAACACCGGGGAGCTGTTTTTT	TRBV29-1	TRBJ2-2	-	13	-
CASSSHTGTGESPLHF	TGTGCCAGCAGTTCCCACACCGGGACAGGAGAATCACCCCTCCACTTT	TRBV25-1	TRBJ1-6	TRBD1	16	-
CASSFIFAGNFGSGANVLTF	TGTGCCAGCAGCTTTATATTTGCAGGGAATTTTGGCTCTGGGGCCAACGTCCTGACTTTC	TRBV5-5	TRBJ2-6	-	20	-
CSASVFSGSPQETQYF	TGCAGTGCTAGTGTCTTCTCCGGGAGCCCCCAAGAGACCCAGTACTTC	TRBV20-1	TRBJ2-5	-	16	-
CASSSIVGGQYF	TGTGCCAGCAGTTCCATCGTAGGAGGGCAGTATTTT	TRBV6-5	TRBJ2-3	-	12	-
CASSFGDTQYF	TGTGCCAGCAGCTTCGGAGATACGCAGTATTTT	TRBV7-9	TRBJ2-3	-	11	-
CASRLTSGPYNEQFF	TGCGCCAGCAGGTTGACTAGCGGGCCTTACAATGAGCAGTTCTTC	TRBV5-1	TRBJ2-1	TRBD2	15	-
CASSPSGQGASGELFF	TGTGCCAGCTCACCAAGTGGACAGGGGGCGTCCGGGGAGCTGTTTTTT	TRBV18	TRBJ2-2	TRBD1	16	-
CASSSGTSGPREQYF	TGTGCCAGCAGCTCCGGGACTAGCGGGCCACGGGAGCAGTACTTC	TRBV5-4	TRBJ2-7	TRBD2	15	once
CASSQDRNTEAFF	TGTGCCAGCAGCCAAGACAGGAACACTGAAGCTTTCTTT	TRBV12-3/TRBV12-4	TRBJ1-1	-	13	-
CAGGAGANVLTF	TGTGCGGGGGGGGCTGGGGCCAACGTCCTGACTTTC	TRBV30	TRBJ2-6	TRBD2	12	-
CASSGRDRGVRGANVLTF	TGTGCCAGCAGCGGTCGGGACAGGGGAGTGAGGGGGGCCAACGTCCTGACTTTC	TRBV9	TRBJ2-6	TRBD1	18	-
CASASVSRYGYTF	TGTGCCAGCGCCTCCGTAAGCCGCTATGGCTACACCTTC	TRBV28	TRBJ1-2	-	13	-
CASSQGVGQGQEKLFF	TGCGCCAGCAGCCAAGGAGTGGGACAGGGGCAAGAAAAACTGTTTTTT	TRBV4-3	TRBJ1-4	TRBD1	16	-
CASRGLAGTDTQYF	TGTGCCAGTAGGGGACTAGCGGGCACAGATACGCAGTATTTT	TRBV19	TRBJ2-3	TRBD2	14	-
CASSLALGEKAFF	TGTGCCAGCAGTTTAGCTCTTGGAGAAAAAGCTTTCTTT	TRBV12-3/TRBV12-4	TRBJ1-1	-	13	once
CASSFVTSGRTYNEQFF	TGCGCCAGCAGCTTTGTGACTAGCGGGCGAACCTACAATGAGCAGTTCTTC	TRBV5-1	TRBJ2-1	TRBD2	17	-
CASSLLSGGRYGYTF	TGTGCCAGCAGTTTATTATCAGGGGGTCGCTATGGCTACACCTTC	TRBV28	TRBJ1-2	TRBD1	15	-
CASSQDFHSNTIYF	TGTGCCAGCAGCCAAGACTTTCATAGTAACACCATATATTTT	TRBV7-9	TRBJ1-3	-	14	-
CASSLEGTPAYEQYF	TGTGCCAGCAGCTTAGAAGGGACTCCCGCCTACGAGCAGTACTTC	TRBV11-2	TRBJ2-7	-	15	-
CASRYSGQGGNYGYTF	TGCGCCAGCAGATATTCGGGACAGGGGGGTAACTATGGCTACACCTTC	TRBV5-1	TRBJ1-2	TRBD1	16	-
CASSRGGAGETQYF	TGTGCCAGCAGCCGAGGGGGCGCCGGGGAGACCCAGTACTTC	TRBV3-1/TRBV3-2	TRBJ2-5	TRBD1	14	-
CASSKALRGQPQHF	TGTGCCAGCAGCAAAGCCTTGCGCGGTCAGCCCCAGCATTTT	TRBV21-1	TRBJ1-5	-	14	-
CAIPGAGGNNSPLHF	TGTGCCATACCGGGTGCTGGGGGCAATAATTCACCCCTCCACTTT	TRBV19	TRBJ1-6	-	15	-
CASSGTGGNQPQHF	TGTGCCAGCTCCGGGACAGGGGGAAATCAGCCCCAGCATTTT	TRBV19	TRBJ1-5	TRBD1	14	-
CASSTGEQGVADTQYF	TGTGCCAGCTCTACTGGGGAACAGGGCGTTGCAGATACGCAGTATTTT	TRBV18	TRBJ2-3	-	16	-